Listed here are 9 T cell receptor beta chains from one sample, sequenced in a study of tumor-infiltrating lymphocytes in primary liver carcinoma. The investigators made TCR beta cDNA from about 0.45 ug total RNA, using a constant-region primer. Generation of the TCR beta libraries relied on three nested multiplex PCR rounds using slightly modified ARM-PCR. A C-beta reverse primer was combined with TRBV1-TRBV30 forward primers in the first two PCR rounds, and each round had approximately 10 cycles. TCRdb independently ran MiXCR on the multiplex PCR reads; one entry per CDR3 protein. This table holds 310,000 or so distinct CDR3 sequences, 45% to 70% found once. Unsorted whole blood supplied the blood RNA, and germline DNA was isolated too. What was sequenced was peripheral blood. These receptors were collected from a woman in her 30s with primary liver carcinoma and hepatitis B virus infection.

The chain is built from TRBV6-6 and TRBJ1-6, with TRBD1 matching 10 bases. Trimming cost V 4 bases and J 4 bases; bases outside gene matches: 4. This CDR3 spans 16 amino acids. The germline V gene encodes CDR1 MNHNY and CDR2 SVGAGI (reference sequence). Written as DNA, the CDR3 is TGTGCCAGCAGTTCGCCGGACAGGGGGTATAATTCACCCCTCCACTTT. Translated: CASSSPDRGYNSPLHF.

This chain uses TRBV4-1 with TRBJ2-2; D is possibly TRBD2 (5 bases). Germline V gene lookup returns CDR1 MGHRA and CDR2 YSYEKL. V was shortened by 2 bases and J by 1 base, with 14 bases between the two germline ends. This CDR3 is built from 17 residues. Here the CDR3 DNA reads TGCGCCAGCAGCCAAAAAATAGCGAGAGTGAACACCGGGGAGCTGTTTTTT. Translating it yields CASSQKIARVNTGELFF.

On this clonotype: This sequence may be a read error, since a much larger clone differs from it by one base. The chain combines TRBV11-2 with TRBJ1-4, with D uncertain. In germline, CDR1 is SGHAT, CDR2 FQNNGV. V lost 7 bases to trimming and J lost 3 bases, with 12 bases between them. The CDR3 consists of 14 residues. The CDR3 nucleotides are TGTGCCAGCAACTACGGGGTAGCTAATGAAAAACTGTTTTTT. It translates to CASNYGVANEKLFF. Variable domain in full (rest from reference TRBV11-2 and TRBJ1-4): EAGVAQSPRYKIIEKRQSVAFWCNPISGHATLYWYQQILGQGPKLLIQFQNNGVVDDSQLPKDRFSAERLKGVDSTLKIQPAKLEDSAVYLCASNYGVANEKLFFGSGTQLSVL.

Concerning this clonotype: The junction differs from germline at one of its ends, possibly a read error. The rearrangement joins TRBV11-1 to TRBJ2-1; D is uncertain. CDR1 is SGHAT and CDR2 is FQDESV in the germline V gene (reference sequence). The CDR3 loop spans 12 amino acids. The CDR3 loop is CASSLEPNEQLF. CDR3 DNA: TGTGCCAGCAGCCTGGAACCCAATGAGCAACTCTTC.

The sample holds a few counts of this clonotype. This chain uses TRBV5-6 with TRBJ1-5; D unresolved. From germline, CDR1 is SGHDT and CDR2 YYEEEE. V was shortened by 4 bases and J by 0 bases, with 11 bases between the two germline ends. The CDR3 length is 15 residues. The CDR3, as DNA: TGTGCCAGCAGCCCTCGTGGCCATAGCAATCAGCCCCAGCATTTT. As protein: CASSPRGHSNQPQHF.

As regards this clonotype: A much larger clone differs from this one at a single base, so this may be a read error. This chain connects TRBV4-3 to TRBJ2-3; no definite D call. The CDR3 consists of 15 residues. Germline loops: CDR1 LGHNA, CDR2 YSLEER. Trimming removed 0 bases at V and 6 bases at J, with 13 bases between. CDR3 DNA sequence: TGCGCCAGCAGCCAAGATAGATTGGCTGCGGATACGCAGTATTTT. Translated, it gives CASSQDRLAADTQYF.

As to this clonotype: Compared with germline, one end of the junction differs, possibly owing to a read error. The V and J genes are TRBV4-1 and TRBJ2-5; D is perhaps TRBD1 (6 bases). The CDR3 is made up of 13 amino acids. Germline CDR1 is MGHRA and CDR2 is YSYEKL. CDR3 loop: CTSSQTGGETQYF. The CDR3 nucleotides are TGCACCAGCAGCCAGACAGGAGGAGAGACCCAGTACTTC.

Worth noting for this clonotype: The CDR3 does not close with the conserved phenylalanine or tryptophan, likely indicating a read error. This chain uses TRBV12-3 or TRBV12-4 with TRBJ2-5; D call uncertain. The length of the CDR3 is 15 residues. In nucleotides, the CDR3 is TGTGCTAGCAGTTTTCGGGTAGGGCGACAAGAGACCCAGTACTCC. This sequence encodes CASSFRVGRQETQYS.

The table lists this clonotype with a few counts. The chain uses TRBV5-4 and TRBJ2-3, with D perhaps TRBD1 (5 bases). The germline V and J ends were trimmed by 2 bases and 2 bases, with 18 bases remaining between them. The CDR3 runs 17 residues. From germline, CDR1 is SGHNT and CDR2 YYREEE (reference sequence). The CDR3 region is CASSFSTTAPYTDTQYF. The CDR3 DNA reads TGTGCCAGCAGCTTTAGTACGACAGCACCTTACACAGATACGCAGTATTTT.